These 30 T cell receptor beta chains were sequenced from one sample in a study of shared clonotypes between healthy human individuals. The data were produced by immunoSEQ multiplex PCR, yet TCRdb's version contains in-frame clones alone and is incomplete. The repertoire holds roughly 1.5 million clones, with about 98% as singletons. Sample: naive CD4+ T cells sorted from blood. Subset specified: CD45RA+ positively selected. These receptors were obtained from a man under 40 in good health.

The chain recombines TRBV19 with TRBJ2-7; the D gene is possibly TRBD1 (5 bases). CDR1 and CDR2 (germline): LNHDA, SQIVND (reference sequence). The ends were cut back, 8 bases at V and 3 bases at J, with 11 bases in the middle. The CDR3 has 12 residues. The CDR3 region has the DNA TGTGCCAGTGGAGACAGACTCTACGAGCAGTACTTC. Translating it yields CASGDRLYEQYF.

About this clone itself: Other DNA sequences in the sample encode the same CDR3. V gene TRBV5-8 combines with J gene TRBJ2-4; 8 positions match TRBD1. V lost 3 bases to trimming and J lost 5 bases; unmatched junction nucleotides: 1. Germline V gene sequence: CDR1 SGHTS, CDR2 YDEGEE. This CDR3 is built from 13 residues. The CDR3 sequence: CASSWDRQNIQYF. The CDR3 nucleotides are TGTGCCAGCAGCTGGGACAGGCAAAACATTCAGTACTTC.

A note on this clone: The same CDR3 arises from other DNA sequences in this sample as well. The V call is TRBV18, the J call TRBJ2-7; 7 bases match TRBD2. V was clipped by 3 bases and J by 0 bases; unmatched bases: 2. The CDR3 consists of 14 residues. Germline CDR1 KGHSH, CDR2 LQKENI. The CDR3 region is CASSPGGSSYEQYF. The CDR3 nucleotides read TGTGCCAGCTCACCGGGCGGGAGCTCCTACGAGCAGTACTTC.

V is TRBV5-1 and J is TRBJ2-2; 9 bases map to TRBD2. The V segment lost 3 bases and the J segment 3 bases; nucleotides outside the gene matches: 24. The CDR3 covers 22 residues. CDR1 is SGHRS, CDR2 YFSETQ, per germline. The CDR3: CASSYDTPGLKPGLAYTGELFF. The DNA of the CDR3 is TGCGCCAGCAGCTATGACACACCGGGACTGAAACCGGGACTAGCATACACCGGGGAGCTGTTTTTT. Full variable domain (missing parts from reference TRBV5-1 and TRBJ2-2): KAGVTQTPRYLIKTRGQQVTLSCSPISGHRSVSWYQQTPGQGLQFLFEYFSETQRNKGNFPGRFSGRQFSNSRSEMNVSTLELGDSALYLCASSYDTPGLKPGLAYTGELFFGEGSRLTVL.

V and J are TRBV2 and TRBJ1-5, with 9 bases matching TRBD1. J gave up 6 bases and V 6 bases, and 6 bases lay outside the gene matches. This CDR3 is 14 amino acids long. Germline CDR1 SNHLY, CDR2 FYNNEI. In nucleotides, the CDR3 is TGTGCCAGCAGAGCAGACAGGGGGGGTCAGCCCCAGCATTTT. It codes for CASRADRGGQPQHF. Together with reference TRBV2 and TRBJ1-5, the CDR3 gives the full variable domain: EPEVTQTPSHQVTQMGQEVILRCVPISNHLYFYWYRQILGQKVEFLVSFYNNEISEKSEIFDDQFSVERPDGSNFTLKIRSTKLEDSAMYFCASRADRGGQPQHFGDGTRLSIL.

The V call is TRBV27, the J call TRBJ1-5, with D possibly TRBD1 on 5 matching bases. The CDR3 consists of 15 residues. From germline, CDR1 is MNHEY and CDR2 SMNVEV (reference sequence). Trimming stripped 6 bases from V and 0 bases from J, with 12 bases between. The CDR3 DNA is TGTGCCAGCAGACTACAGGTGACTAGCAATCAGCCCCAGCATTTT. It encodes CASRLQVTSNQPQHF.

The chain uses TRBV6-6 and TRBJ1-2; D is undetermined. The CDR3 consists of 13 residues. Germline V gives CDR1 MNHNY, CDR2 SVGAGI (reference sequence). The ends were cut back, 6 bases at V and 4 bases at J, with 12 bases in the middle. The chain's CDR3 is CASSVDLFYGYTF. The CDR3 nucleotides are TGTGCCAGCAGCGTGGACCTCTTCTATGGCTACACCTTC.

This sequence joins TRBV5-1 and TRBJ1-3; D might be TRBD1 (6 bases). Looked up from germline, CDR1 is SGHRS and CDR2 is YFSETQ. This CDR3 spans 19 amino acids. Trimming cost V 1 base and J 1 base, with 21 bases left between them. In nucleotides, the CDR3 is TGCGCCAGCAGCTTGACCCTACAGGGACGGCGCGGGTCTGGAAACACCATATATTTT. This sequence encodes CASSLTLQGRRGSGNTIYF.

V usage is TRBV29-1 and J usage is TRBJ1-4; TRBD1 might be the D (5 bases). Germline V CDR1 and CDR2: SQVTM, ANQGSEA. The CDR3 length is 13 residues. V was trimmed by 5 bases and J by 0 bases, leaving 7 bases between them. The CDR3: CSVMGPTNEKLFF. The CDR3 DNA sequence: TGCAGCGTTATGGGGCCAACTAATGAAAAACTGTTTTTT.

DNA for the CDR3: TGCAGTGCCAACCGGCTCGGGGGGCAGTACTTC. Protein product: CSANRLGGQYF. The chain recombines TRBV20-1 with TRBJ2-7, with D maybe TRBD2 (6 bases). V was shortened by 6 bases and J by 9 bases, with 15 bases between the two germline ends. The CDR3 has 11 residues. Germline V lookup: CDR1 DFQATT, CDR2 SNEGSKA (reference sequence).

With respect to this clone: The sample has other DNA sequences that encode this CDR3 too. The chain uses TRBV27 and TRBJ2-7; no clear D gene. The length of the CDR3 is 12 residues. The germline V and J ends were trimmed by 5 bases and 1 base, with 6 bases remaining between them. Germline V gene lookup returns CDR1 MNHEY and CDR2 SMNVEV (reference sequence). The CDR3 DNA sequence: TGTGCCAGCAGTCCTTCATCCTACGAGCAGTACTTC. As protein: CASSPSSYEQYF.

This chain connects TRBV6-5 to TRBJ2-7; D unresolved. The V end lost 6 bases, the J end lost 5 bases, and 14 bases lay between the germline ends. The CDR3 contains 13 residues. CDR1 is MNHEY, CDR2 SVGAGI, per germline. The CDR3 DNA reads TGTGCCAGCAGGCCGCACCCCTTGGACGAGCAGTACTTC. Protein sequence: CASRPHPLDEQYF.

The chain has TRBV18 and TRBJ1-2, with TRBD1 matching over 7 bases. The V segment lost 3 bases and the J segment 8 bases; nucleotides outside the gene matches: 6. This CDR3 is built from 13 residues. The germline V gene has CDR1 KGHSH and CDR2 LQKENI. CDR3 sequence (DNA): TGTGCCAGCTCACCCGACAGGGCAGAGGGCTACACCTTC. Translating gives CASSPDRAEGYTF.

Details on this clone: Other DNA variants within this sample encode the same CDR3. The rearrangement uses TRBV7-9 and TRBJ2-5; D unclear. The CDR3 loop spans 14 amino acids. Germline assignment: CDR1 SEHNR and CDR2 FQNEAQ (reference sequence). V was pared by 2 bases and J by 0 bases, with 7 bases between. CDR3 nucleotides: TGTGCCAGCAGCTTACGCAGGTACCAAGAGACCCAGTACTTC. Translated: CASSLRRYQETQYF. The whole variable domain, remainder taken from reference TRBV7-9 and TRBJ2-5, is DTGVSQNPRHKITKRGQNVTFRCDPISEHNRLYWYRQTLGQGPEFLTYFQNEAQLEKSRLLSDRFSAERPKGSFSTLEIQRTEQGDSAMYLCASSLRRYQETQYFGPGTRLLVL.

In regard to this clone: Other DNA variants within this sample encode the same CDR3. V and J are TRBV29-1 and TRBJ1-1; the D gene is possibly TRBD1 (6 bases). CDR1 is SQVTM and CDR2 is ANQGSEA in the germline V gene. The ends were cut back, 4 bases at V and 4 bases at J, with 7 bases in the middle. This CDR3 spans 11 amino acids. CDR3 residues: CSVGGGTEAFF. CDR3 coding DNA: TGCAGCGTTGGAGGGGGCACTGAAGCTTTCTTT. Looking up the rest from reference TRBV29-1 and TRBJ1-1 gives the full variable domain: SAVISQKPSRDICQRGTSLTIQCQVDSQVTMMFWYRQQPGQSLTLIATANQGSEATYESGFVIDKFPISRPNLTFSTLTVSNMSPEDSSIYLCSVGGGTEAFFGQGTRLTVV.

The chain has TRBV7-9 and TRBJ1-1; D is ambiguous. This CDR3 spans 14 amino acids. Germline V gives CDR1 SEHNR, CDR2 FQNEAQ (reference sequence). Trimming pared 2 bases from V and 5 bases from J, leaving 12 bases between. The DNA for the CDR3 is TGTGCCAGCAGCTTACGACCTGATATAACTGAAGCTTTCTTT. Its translation: CASSLRPDITEAFF.

V gene TRBV27 combines with J gene TRBJ1-5, with D possibly matching TRBD1 (5 bases). CDR3 length equals 16 residues. The V end was cut by 8 bases, the J end by 4 bases, with 21 bases between. Germline V gives CDR1 MNHEY, CDR2 SMNVEV (reference sequence). CDR3 nucleotides: TGTGCCAGCCGCAGCTGGGACGGTAGAAGTAATCAGCCCCAGCATTTT. Amino acid sequence: CASRSWDGRSNQPQHF.

The chain uses TRBV28 and TRBJ2-3; 7 bases are a match to TRBD2. J gave up 0 bases and V 3 bases, and 6 bases lay outside the gene matches. The V gene's germline CDR1 is MDHEN and CDR2 SYDVKM. The CDR3 consists of 16 residues. The CDR3: CASSFPILASTDTQYF. The CDR3 DNA sequence: TGTGCCAGCAGTTTCCCAATACTAGCGAGCACAGATACGCAGTATTTT.

The chain employs TRBV2 and TRBJ1-5; TRBD1 might be the D (6 bases). V was trimmed by 4 bases and J by 3 bases, leaving 13 bases between them. There are 15 residues in the CDR3. From germline, CDR1 is SNHLY and CDR2 FYNNEI. This CDR3 reads CASSVTGFVNQPQHF. CDR3 coding DNA: TGTGCCAGCAGTGTCACAGGGTTTGTCAATCAGCCCCAGCATTTT. Full variable domain (remainder filled in from reference TRBV2 and TRBJ1-5): EPEVTQTPSHQVTQMGQEVILRCVPISNHLYFYWYRQILGQKVEFLVSFYNNEISEKSEIFDDQFSVERPDGSNFTLKIRSTKLEDSAMYFCASSVTGFVNQPQHFGDGTRLSIL.

J is TRBJ1-5 and V is TRBV11-2; D uncertain. The V end lost 5 bases, the J end lost 7 bases, and 9 bases lay between the germline ends. The CDR3 has 12 amino acids. CDR1 SGHAT and CDR2 FQNNGV come from the germline V gene. CDR3 region: CASSPLGQPQHF. DNA of the CDR3: TGTGCCAGCAGCCCCCTTGGGCAGCCCCAGCATTTT.

This chain connects TRBV2 to TRBJ2-1, with 12 bases that match TRBD2. The length of the CDR3 is 16 residues. Germline V CDR1 and CDR2: SNHLY, FYNNEI. Losses at the gene ends were 5 bases for V and 4 bases for J; bases not matched to a gene: 6. Here the CDR3 reads CASSIATSGSYNEQFF. As DNA, the CDR3 is TGTGCCAGCAGTATAGCGACTAGCGGGAGTTACAATGAGCAGTTCTTC.

This clone was seen only once. The chain joins TRBV7-9 to TRBJ1-4; perhaps TRBD1 as D (5 bases). Germline V CDR1 and CDR2: SEHNR, FQNEAQ (reference sequence). Trimming took 5 bases from V and 8 from J, leaving 15 bases between them. The CDR3 covers 14 residues. The CDR3 DNA follows: TGTGCCAGCAGCGACAGATACAGAATAGAAAAACTGTTTTTT. It codes for CASSDRYRIEKLFF.

The chain is built from TRBV10-3 and TRBJ2-7, with 10 bases that match TRBD2. The CDR3 covers 14 residues. Germline loops: CDR1 ENHRY, CDR2 SYGVKD. With V trimmed by 10 bases and J by 3 bases, 9 bases remained unmatched. The DNA of the CDR3 is TGTGCCACCCAAAGTCTAGCGGGAGTCTACGAGCAGTACTTC. This translates into CATQSLAGVYEQYF.

With respect to this clone: Other DNA sequences from this sample encode an identical CDR3 as well. The chain combines TRBV11-2 with TRBJ2-7; TRBD2 agrees at 11 bases. Germline loops: CDR1 SGHAT, CDR2 FQNNGV. The CDR3 is 15 amino acids. V lost 1 base to trimming and J lost 3 bases; unmatched junction nucleotides: 2. The DNA of the CDR3 is TGTGCCAGCAGCTTAGTGCTAGCGGGAGGCTACGAGCAGTACTTC. Its translation: CASSLVLAGGYEQYF.

The chain combines TRBV29-1 with TRBJ2-3, with TRBD2 matching over 8 bases. Germline assignment: CDR1 SQVTM and CDR2 ANQGSEA. CDR3 length: 17 residues. Trimming cost V 4 bases and J 3 bases; bases outside gene matches: 15. CDR3 region: CSVVSLLAGRRTDTQYF. DNA of the CDR3: TGCAGCGTTGTTTCTCTGCTAGCGGGCCGAAGGACAGATACGCAGTATTTT.

The CDR3 nucleotides are TGTGCCAGCTCACCAATCCTATGGGCCCATGAGCAGTTCTTC. Its translation is CASSPILWAHEQFF. The chain couples TRBV18 to TRBJ2-1; D remains unclear. Germline values: CDR1 KGHSH, CDR2 LQKENI. The CDR3 sequence is 14 residues long. V lost 2 bases to trimming and J lost 8 bases, with 13 bases between them.

This clone came up once. The rearrangement uses TRBV19 and TRBJ2-1; 12 bases fit TRBD2. The CDR3 length is 16 residues. Germline V lookup: CDR1 LNHDA, CDR2 SQIVND (reference sequence). V lost 3 bases and J lost 7; bases outside the gene matches: 7. For the CDR3, the DNA is TGTGCCAGTAGTATTCGGACTAGCGGGATAGGGAATGAGCAGTTCTTC. Protein product: CASSIRTSGIGNEQFF.

This clone is a singleton in its sample. V gene TRBV30 combines with J gene TRBJ2-3, with D perhaps matching TRBD2 (5 bases). Germline CDR1 reads GTSNPN; CDR2 reads SVGIG (reference sequence). The CDR3 is made up of 15 amino acids. Trimming pared 4 bases from V and 2 bases from J, leaving 16 bases between. The CDR3 region has the DNA TGTGCCTGGAAAGGAGGACGGGTATTCACAGATACGCAGTATTTT. Its translation is CAWKGGRVFTDTQYF. Variable domain in full (rest from reference TRBV30 and TRBJ2-3): SQTIHQWPATLVQPVGSPLSLECTVEGTSNPNLYWYRQAAGRGLQLLFYSVGIGQISSEVPQNLSASRPQDRQFILSSKKLLLSDSGFYLCAWKGGRVFTDTQYFGPGTRLTVL.

The chain combines TRBV5-1 with TRBJ2-7, with TRBD1 identical over 9 bases. The junction had 18 bases not matched to a gene; V was cut back by 2 bases and J by 0 bases. The CDR3 is 20 residues long. Germline V gives CDR1 SGHRS, CDR2 YFSETQ. The DNA of the CDR3 is TGCGCCAGCAGCTTCCGACCCGGGACAGGGTATTCCCCTAGCTCCTACGAGCAGTACTTC. Translated: CASSFRPGTGYSPSSYEQYF.

CDR3 coding DNA: TGTGCCAGCAGCGGGTCGGGACTACGTGGCACCGGGGAGCTGTTTTTT. It specifies CASSGSGLRGTGELFF. This chain connects TRBV7-2 to TRBJ2-2, with 7 bases identical to TRBD2. The germline V gene encodes CDR1 SGHTA and CDR2 FQGNSA. The CDR3 is 16 amino acids. V dropped 5 bases and J dropped 4; count of bases not matched to a gene: 10. The full variable domain, its missing parts supplied by reference TRBV7-2 and TRBJ2-2, is GAGVSQSPSNKVTEKGKDVELRCDPISGHTALYWYRQSLGQGLEFLIYFQGNSAPDKSGLPSDRFSAERTGGSVSTLTIQRTQQEDSAVYLCASSGSGLRGTGELFFGEGSRLTVL.